This section outlines one TCR beta chain sequence together with its context. The data stem from a study of blood T cell repertoires in COVID-19. About the study: Acute-phase and convalescent COVID-19 samples originated in the United States, Italy and Spain. PBMCs, B-cell-depleted T cells, or T cells provided the cDNA or gDNA that made up the material.

Germline CDR1 reads MNHEY; CDR2 reads SVGAGI. The V end lost 6 bases, the J end lost 0 bases, and 12 bases lay between the germline ends. The CDR3 has 15 amino acids. Per the authors' pipeline: By means of reference gene primer amplification, nucleated cell counts were estimated. Produced via immunoSEQ multiplex PCR; TCRdb's table is partial and in-frame only. For V, J and clone size, that table is used; D and trimming come from the DNA. The table shows 250,000 to 350,000 clones, with approximately 85% occurring only once. Two negative PCRs, clearance, or symptom resolution characterized the recovered Cohort 3 donors.

The sequenced sample consisted of PBMCs or T cells enriched from blood (not recorded which). The chain employs TRBV6-5 and TRBJ1-3, with D unclear. This receptor was identified in a woman aged 25 to 39 who had recovered from COVID-19. The CDR3 here is CASSPTSSSGNTIYF. The CDR3 nucleotides are TGTGCCAGCAGCCCAACTTCATCCTCTGGAAACACCATATATTTT.